The 15 T cell receptor beta chains presented below share a single source sample, sequenced in a study of T cell responses to AZD1222 COVID-19 vaccine. The table came from immunoSEQ multiplex PCR; TCRdb's copy has only in-frame clones and leaves some out. The table records 100,000 to 150,000 clones, 89% of them present only once. This sample comprised peripheral blood, obtained on day 0 of AZD1222 vaccination. The receptor source for this set is an adult in good health.

The rearrangement joins TRBV10-2 to TRBJ2-1; TRBD2 matches 9 bases. CDR1 WSHSY and CDR2 SAAADI come from the germline V gene. CDR3 length equals 14 residues. V dropped 8 bases and J dropped 4; count of bases not matched to a gene: 6. CDR3 residues: CASFRGGVYNEQFF. The CDR3 DNA sequence: TGCGCCAGCTTCCGCGGGGGGGTTTACAATGAGCAGTTCTTC.

This clone has at least ten counts. The chain employs TRBV3-1 (or the pseudogene TRBV3-2) and TRBJ1-2, with no clear D. The V end lost 7 bases, the J end lost 6 bases, and 12 bases lay between the germline ends. The CDR3 has 12 residues. CDR1 is LGHDT, CDR2 YNNKEL, per germline (reference sequence). The CDR3 protein is CASNLYGHGYTF. The CDR3 region has the DNA TGTGCCAGCAACCTCTACGGCCATGGCTACACCTTC.

V is TRBV29-1 and J is TRBJ2-1; 7 nucleotides line up with TRBD1. This CDR3 comprises 12 residues. Germline loops: CDR1 SQVTM, CDR2 ANQGSEA. V lost 2 bases to trimming and J lost 9 bases; unmatched junction nucleotides: 4. CDR3 region: CSVERGPGEQFF. CDR3 DNA sequence: TGCAGCGTTGAAAGGGGGCCGGGTGAGCAGTTCTTC.

Only a few counts were recorded for this clone. CDR3 loop: CSVGVVQDSEAFF. CDR3 DNA: TGCAGCGTTGGAGTTGTTCAGGACAGTGAAGCTTTCTTT. V and J are TRBV29-1 and TRBJ1-1, with D maybe TRBD1 (6 bases). The V end lost 4 bases, the J end lost 7 bases, and 16 bases lay between the germline ends. This CDR3 is built from 13 residues. Germline V gene data show CDR1 as SQVTM and CDR2 as ANQGSEA.

The CDR3 is CASSQRALNYGYTF. In nucleotides, the CDR3 is TGCGCCAGCAGTCAAAGAGCCCTCAACTATGGCTACACCTTC. V is TRBV4-1 and J is TRBJ1-2, with D unresolved. V gave up 6 bases and J gave up 2 bases, with 13 bases separating them. The CDR3 contains 14 residues. Germline V gives CDR1 MGHRA, CDR2 YSYEKL.

The chain combines TRBV6-1 with TRBJ2-4; TRBD1 agrees at 9 bases. Germline V CDR1 and CDR2: MNHNS, SASEGT. Trimming at V came to 2 bases and at J to 6 bases, leaving 5 bases not matched to a gene. The CDR3 is 15 amino acids. CDR3 amino acids: CASSERQGVRNIQYF. CDR3 nucleotide sequence: TGTGCCAGCAGTGAAAGACAGGGGGTGAGAAACATTCAGTACTTC.

The chain has TRBV7-2 and TRBJ1-1; 8 nucleotides agree with TRBD1. The V gene end was trimmed by 5 bases and the J gene end by 4 bases; junction bases not matched to a gene: 6. Germline CDR1 SGHTA, CDR2 FQGNSA. The CDR3 loop spans 14 amino acids. The CDR3 protein is CASSPGQGATEAFF. As DNA, the CDR3 is TGTGCCAGCAGCCCTGGACAGGGAGCCACTGAAGCTTTCTTT.

The J gene is TRBJ1-6, the V gene TRBV19, with D unresolved. Germline CDR1 reads LNHDA; CDR2 reads SQIVND (reference sequence). The CDR3 sequence is 13 residues long. V lost 10 bases and J lost 9, with 16 bases in between. The CDR3 protein is CATTPTEGSPLHF. CDR3 nucleotides: TGTGCCACCACACCTACCGAGGGTTCACCCCTCCACTTT. The full variable domain, completed using reference TRBV19 and TRBJ1-6, is DGGITQSPKYLFRKEGQNVTLSCEQNLNHDAMYWYRQDPGQGLRLIYYSQIVNDFQKGDIAEGYSVSREKKESFPLTVTSAQKNPTAFYLCATTPTEGSPLHFGNGTRLTVT.

J is TRBJ1-1 and V is TRBV2, with 10 bases fitting TRBD1. Germline V gives CDR1 SNHLY, CDR2 FYNNEI. Losses at the gene ends were 7 bases for V and 6 bases for J; bases not matched to a gene: 20. The CDR3 sequence is 18 residues long. The CDR3 bases are TGTGCCAGCAAATCGGGGACAGGGGAAGGATGGGTACAGGCTGAAGCTTTCTTT. Translation: CASKSGTGEGWVQAEAFF.

The V gene is TRBV5-1, the J gene TRBJ1-2; 7 positions match TRBD1. The length of the CDR3 is 17 residues. Germline V gives CDR1 SGHRS, CDR2 YFSETQ. With 3 bases clipped from V and 8 bases from J, the junction kept 19 bases outside the gene matches. The CDR3 DNA reads TGCGCCAGCAGCTATTGGACAGGAGATTCGATCTATGTGGGCTACACCTTC. Translated, it gives CASSYWTGDSIYVGYTF.

The rearrangement links TRBV5-1 to TRBJ1-1; 7 nucleotides line up with TRBD1. The CDR3 runs 14 residues. The V segment lost 3 bases and the J segment 5 bases; nucleotides outside the gene matches: 7. Germline V gives CDR1 SGHRS, CDR2 YFSETQ. The CDR3 nucleotides are TGCGCCAGCAGCTACCAGGGGGGGAGGACTGAAGCTTTCTTT. Translating it yields CASSYQGGRTEAFF.

This chain links TRBV6-1 with TRBJ1-2; D is unclear. CDR3 length: 14 amino acids. The V gene lost 1 base and the J gene lost 2 bases, with 8 bases spanning the gap. Per germline, CDR1 MNHNS and CDR2 SASEGT. The CDR3 DNA is TGTGCCAGCAGTGAAGTGGCCTTGAACTATGGCTACACCTTC. As protein: CASSEVALNYGYTF.

The chain carries TRBV6-2 or TRBV6-3 and TRBJ2-7, with D perhaps matching TRBD2 (5 bases). The CDR3 is made up of 12 amino acids. Trimming left V 4 bases short and J 6 bases short, with 10 bases between. The germline V gene has CDR1 MNHEY and CDR2 SVGEGT. CDR3 amino acids: CASSLTSIEQYF. CDR3 nucleotides: TGTGCCAGCAGTTTAACTAGTATCGAGCAGTACTTC.

The chain couples TRBV2 to TRBJ1-2, with 7 bases fitting TRBD1. CDR1 is SNHLY and CDR2 is FYNNEI in the germline V gene. Trimming cost V 5 bases and J 8 bases; bases outside gene matches: 14. The CDR3 runs 15 residues. The CDR3 nucleotides are TGTGCCAGCAGTCCCGTTCGACAGGGAGTAGGGGGCTACACCTTC. Protein: CASSPVRQGVGGYTF.

This clone is a singleton in its sample. The genes are TRBV3-1 (or the pseudogene TRBV3-2) and TRBJ1-2; no definite D call. CDR3 length: 14 residues. CDR1 LGHDT and CDR2 YNNKEL come from the germline V gene (reference sequence). V lost 0 bases, J lost 7 bases, and 12 bases lay in between. CDR3 in DNA: TGTGCCAGCAGCCAAGAACTGAGAGCTGTTGGCTACACCTTC. Translating gives CASSQELRAVGYTF.